This T cell receptor (beta chain) was identified during a study of blood T cells in healthy people across ages. This clonotype occurred a few times. CDR1 SEHNR and CDR2 FQNEAQ come from the germline V gene (reference sequence). The CDR3 totals 13 residues. V was trimmed by 5 bases and J by 7 bases, leaving 14 bases between them. The use of a sample-barcoded 5' primer and a J-beta primer mix characterized a second PCR of 7 to 11 cycles. Each cDNA was tagged by a template-switch adaptor containing 12 random nucleotides. TCRdb analysed the 5' RACE reads with MiXCR anew, one entry per CDR3 protein. The table records 1.5 million or so distinct CDR3 sequences, about 40% of them present only once.

Input material: blood. The chain combines TRBV7-9 with TRBJ1-2; no firm D call. The sequence came from a woman aged 18 to 35 in good health. The CDR3 reads CASSNDGVGGYTF. The CDR3 nucleotides read TGTGCCAGCAGCAACGACGGAGTAGGTGGCTACACCTTC.